This T cell receptor beta chain was retrieved from a study of tumor and adjacent non-tumor tissue in lung cancer. No cell sorting was done before RNA was extracted from the tissue. The library came from three nested PCR rounds adapted from ARM-PCR protocols. TCRdb redid the calling of the multiplex PCR reads with MiXCR, one entry per CDR3 protein. The sample includes about 200,000 distinct CDR3 sequences, over 55% seen only once; the top ten take 20% to 25%. With respect to this clonotype: One end of the junction varies from germline; a read error may be responsible.

Germline CDR1 SGHNT, CDR2 YENEEA. The length of the CDR3 is 13 residues. Sample: lung tumor tissue. The source of this sequence is a man between 60 and 75 years old with non-small cell lung cancer. This chain links TRBV11-3 with TRBJ2-1, with no clear D. The CDR3 is CASSRIVDNVQFF. The CDR3 region has the DNA TGTGCCAGCAGCCGGATAGTCGACAATGTGCAGTTTTTC.